This T cell receptor (beta chain) derives from a study of blood T cell repertoires in COVID-19. Across the study: COVID-19 samples collected from the United States, Italy and Spain covered acute and convalescent phases.

This table comes from immunoSEQ multiplex PCR, and its TCRdb copy is limited to in-frame clones, with some not included. This sample yields fewer than 80,000 clones, of which about four fifths are seen a single time; around 5.8% belongs to the top ten. V shed 3 bases, J shed 3 bases, and the junction held 6 bases outside the gene matches. Germline CDR1 is SGHVS and CDR2 is FQNEAQ. The CDR3 has 16 residues. This sequence originates from a woman aged 80 or over with active or convalescent COVID-19. The sequencing input was peripheral blood. This sequence joins TRBV7-8 and TRBJ2-1; 9 bases align to TRBD1. DNA for the CDR3: TGTGCCAGCAGCTTTCTACCGGGACAGGGCTACAATGAGCAGTTCTTC. It yields the protein CASSFLPGQGYNEQFF. Combining the CDR3 with reference TRBV7-8 and TRBJ2-1 gives the whole variable domain GAGVSQSPRYKVAKRGQDVALRCDPISGHVSLFWYQQALGQGPEFLTYFQNEAQLDKSGLPSDRFFAERPEGSVSTLKIQRTQQEDSAVYLCASSFLPGQGYNEQFFGPGTRLTVL.